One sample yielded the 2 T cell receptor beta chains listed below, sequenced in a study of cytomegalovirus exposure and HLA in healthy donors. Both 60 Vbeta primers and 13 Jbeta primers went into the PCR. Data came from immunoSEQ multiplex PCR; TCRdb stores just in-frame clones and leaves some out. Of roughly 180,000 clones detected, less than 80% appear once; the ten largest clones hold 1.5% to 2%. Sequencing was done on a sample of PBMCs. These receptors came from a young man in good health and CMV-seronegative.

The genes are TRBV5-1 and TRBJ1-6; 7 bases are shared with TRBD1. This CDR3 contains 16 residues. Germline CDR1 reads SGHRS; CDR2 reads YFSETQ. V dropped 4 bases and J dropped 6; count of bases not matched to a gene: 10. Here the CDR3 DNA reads TGCGCCAGCAGCCCTCTTTCGGGACAGTTTAATTCACCCCTCCACTTT. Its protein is CASSPLSGQFNSPLHF.

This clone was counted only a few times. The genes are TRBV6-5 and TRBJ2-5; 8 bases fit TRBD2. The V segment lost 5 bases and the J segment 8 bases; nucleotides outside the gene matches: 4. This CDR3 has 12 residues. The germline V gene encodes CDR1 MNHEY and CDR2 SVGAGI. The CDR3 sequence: CASSISGSTQYF. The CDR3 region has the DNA TGTGCCAGCAGTATAAGCGGGAGTACCCAGTACTTC.